The 5 T cell receptor beta chains below were found in one sample sequenced in a study of T cells in Graves' hyperthyroidism and ophthalmopathy. RNA transcripts gave rise to amplified TCR beta CDR3 regions. HTBI primers drove first-round RT-PCR of the TCR CDR3. TCRdb reprocessed the multiplex PCR reads with MiXCR, giving one entry per CDR3 protein. The sample lists about 350,000 distinct CDR3 sequences; around 13% were seen once. Sequencing was carried out using blood. These receptors came from a woman in her thirties with Graves' hyperthyroidism.

This clonotype came up many times. The CDR3 protein is CSASEGRAFF. The DNA of the CDR3 is TGCAGTGCTAGCGAGGGGAGGGCTTTCTTT. This sequence joins TRBV20-1 and TRBJ1-1; a weak D match, TRBD1 (5 bases). Trimming cost V 3 bases and J 11 bases, with 10 bases left between them. CDR3 size: 10 residues. Germline CDR1 DFQATT, CDR2 SNEGSKA (reference sequence).

The chain joins TRBV14 to TRBJ2-2, with D unclear. The CDR3 consists of 15 residues. Germline V gene lookup returns CDR1 SGHDN and CDR2 FVKESK. Trimming stripped 1 base from V and 5 bases from J, with 11 bases between. The CDR3 nucleotides read TGTGCCAGCAGCCAAGCTCTAGGTCGAACCGGGGAGCTGTTTTTT. Its translation: CASSQALGRTGELFF.

The CDR3 sequence: CASSLLDAKNIQYF. The CDR3 nucleotides read TGTGCCAGCAGTTTACTCGACGCCAAAAACATTCAGTACTTC. The V call is TRBV12-3 or TRBV12-4, the J call TRBJ2-4; D is unclear. The CDR3 is 14 residues long. Between the trimmed V and J ends, which lost 2 bases and 1 base, there was a span of 6 bases.

There are many counts of this clonotype. The V gene is TRBV20-1, the J gene TRBJ2-5; a weak D match, TRBD2 (6 bases). CDR1 and CDR2 from the germline V gene are DFQATT and SNEGSKA (reference sequence). The CDR3 length is 11 residues. The CDR3 loop reads CRGDFQETQYF. For the CDR3, the DNA is TGCAGGGGGGACTTCCAAGAGACCCAGTACTTC.

The chain combines TRBV24-1 with TRBJ1-3; perhaps TRBD1 as D (5 bases). The length of the CDR3 is 17 residues. Trimming cost V 5 bases and J 0 bases, with 16 bases left between them. Germline V gene lookup returns CDR1 KGHDR and CDR2 SFDVKD. The chain's CDR3 is CATSVQGRKYSGNTIYF. The CDR3 bases are TGTGCCACCAGTGTCCAGGGCCGGAAATACTCTGGAAACACCATATATTTT.